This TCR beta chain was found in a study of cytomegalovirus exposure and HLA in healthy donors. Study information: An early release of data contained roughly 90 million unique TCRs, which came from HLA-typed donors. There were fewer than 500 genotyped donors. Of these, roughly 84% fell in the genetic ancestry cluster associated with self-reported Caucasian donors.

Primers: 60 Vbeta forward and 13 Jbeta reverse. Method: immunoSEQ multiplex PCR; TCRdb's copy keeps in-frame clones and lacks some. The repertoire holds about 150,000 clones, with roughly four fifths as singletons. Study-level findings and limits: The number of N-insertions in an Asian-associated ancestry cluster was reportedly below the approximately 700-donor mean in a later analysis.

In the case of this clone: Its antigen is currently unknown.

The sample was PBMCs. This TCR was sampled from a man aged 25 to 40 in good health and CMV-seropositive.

The CDR3 nucleotides are TGTGCCAGCAGCTTGGGGACAGACGCCTACGAGCAGTACTTC. It codes for CASSLGTDAYEQYF. The chain uses TRBV7-2 and TRBJ2-7, with TRBD1 matching 7 bases. Germline loops: CDR1 SGHTA, CDR2 FQGNSA. J was trimmed by 2 bases and V by 3 bases; bases with no gene match: 4. This CDR3 has 14 amino acids. The full variable domain, with the rest looked up from reference TRBV7-2 and TRBJ2-7, is GAGVSQSPSNKVTEKGKDVELRCDPISGHTALYWYRQSLGQGLEFLIYFQGNSAPDKSGLPSDRFSAERTGGSVSTLTIQRTQQEDSAVYLCASSLGTDAYEQYFGPGTRLTVT.